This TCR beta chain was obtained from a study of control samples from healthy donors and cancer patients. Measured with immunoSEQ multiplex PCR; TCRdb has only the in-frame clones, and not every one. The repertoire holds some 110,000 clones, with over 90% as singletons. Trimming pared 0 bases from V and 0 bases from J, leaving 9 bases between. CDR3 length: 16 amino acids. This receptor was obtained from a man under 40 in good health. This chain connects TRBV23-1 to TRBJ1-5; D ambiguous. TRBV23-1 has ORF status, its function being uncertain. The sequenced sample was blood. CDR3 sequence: CASSQSRAYSNQPQHF. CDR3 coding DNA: TGCGCCAGCAGTCAATCGAGAGCGTATAGCAATCAGCCCCAGCATTTT.